The entry that follows covers one T cell receptor beta chain sequence. Its antigen is still unknown. Looked up from germline, CDR1 is SNHLY and CDR2 is FYNNEI. The CDR3 has 13 amino acids. Trimming removed 4 bases from V and 1 base from J, with 7 bases in between. This record comes from a study of vaccination and CD4 T cells after COVID-19. Study information: Collection of post-COVID samples occurred a median approximately 93 days after diagnosis, spanning a range of 35 to 161. Investigators took post-vaccine samples a median roughly 73 days after dose two, within a range of 14 to 241. General study results and limits: Convalescent patients displayed spike mono-reactivity in 304 of 307 vaccine-specific clones. With convalescent patients, a median 86.3% of reactive clones emerged solely after vaccination.

With the Oncomine TCR Beta short-read assay, DNA from cultured CD4+ T cells was sequenced. TCRdb re-called the PCR reads with MiXCR, one entry per CDR3 protein. This table has about 14,000 distinct CDR3 sequences, roughly 37% appearing once. Treatment given: roughly 11-day PBMC culture with coronavirus spike peptide pools or control peptides (ViraFEST assay). Sequencing used CD4+ T cells from blood, cultured in vitro. This receptor was obtained from a human donor who had recovered from COVID-19. This chain joins TRBV2 and TRBJ2-5; D unresolved. In nucleotides, the CDR3 is TGTGCCAGCAGTGCTAATATCCAAGAGACCCAGTACTTC. It yields the protein CASSANIQETQYF.